The clone carrying this T cell receptor beta chain came up once. The antigen remains unidentified. This entry comes from a study of somatic mutations in cytotoxic T cells in rheumatoid arthritis. This CDR3 spans 14 amino acids. CDR1 and CDR2 (germline): SGDLS, YYNGEE. V was cut by 3 bases and J by 4 bases, with 14 bases left in between. Authors' analysis steps: Of patient CD8+ clones exceeding 1%, few matched published virus-specific TCRB sequences. Sequencing was performed with immunoSEQ multiplex PCR; in TCRdb, only in-frame clones are kept and a portion is missing. Clone size and the V and J calls come from that table; the DNA yielded D and trimming. The data hold about 21,000 clones, with about 80% observed a single time. Regarding the study as a whole: Healthy controls did not share the age-linked increase in CD8+ clonality seen in rheumatoid arthritis patients.

The sample comprised CD8+ T cells sorted from blood. V usage is TRBV9 and J usage is TRBJ2-7; tentative D call: TRBD2 (6 bases). This clonotype originated in a man younger than 35 with rheumatoid arthritis. CDR3 bases: TGTGCCAGCAGCGATGTTGGTAGCGGATACGAGCAGTACTTC. Its protein product is CASSDVGSGYEQYF. Full variable domain (rest looked up from reference TRBV9 and TRBJ2-7): DSGVTQTPKHLITATGQRVTLRCSPRSGDLSVYWYQQSLDQGLQFLIQYYNGEERAKGNILERFSAQQFPDLHSELNLSSLELGDSALYFCASSDVGSGYEQYFGPGTRLTVT.